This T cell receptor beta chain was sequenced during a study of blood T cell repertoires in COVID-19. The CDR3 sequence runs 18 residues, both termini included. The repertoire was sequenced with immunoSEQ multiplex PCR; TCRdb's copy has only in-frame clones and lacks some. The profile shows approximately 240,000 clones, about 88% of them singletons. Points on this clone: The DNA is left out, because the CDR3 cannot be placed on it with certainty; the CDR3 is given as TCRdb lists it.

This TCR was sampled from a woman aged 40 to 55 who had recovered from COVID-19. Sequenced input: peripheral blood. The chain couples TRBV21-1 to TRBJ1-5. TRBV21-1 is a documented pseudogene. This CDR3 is CASSKKGSWGGGNQPQHF.